The rows below give T cell receptor beta chains drawn from one sample of a study of cytomegalovirus exposure and HLA in healthy donors. Assay: immunoSEQ multiplex PCR; the TCRdb copy retains only in-frame clones and omits some. The table has some 76,000 clones, approximately 72% seen once. Sequencing was done on a sample of PBMCs. These receptors were taken from a woman in her thirties or forties in good health and CMV-seropositive. CDR3s include the opening cysteine and the closing phenylalanine or tryptophan. The D gene is left open where the match is weak. Size is omitted from some rows. Given values are once, few, many or a class for expanded clones.

>TRBJ1-5|TRBV19|TRBD1|.
TGTGCCAGTAGGCCGCGGGACAGGGAAGGACAGCCCCAGCATTTT
CASRPRDREGQPQHF
>TRBJ2-7|TRBV7-8|.|.
TGTGCCAGCAGCTCCTCCCCCGCAGGCGCGCAGTACTTC
CASSSSPAGAQYF
>TRBJ2-1|TRBV7-3|TRBD1|.
TGTGCCAGCAGCCGACAGGGTCATGAGCAGTTCTTC
CASSRQGHEQFF
>TRBJ2-7|TRBV10-3|TRBD1|.
TGTGCCATCAGCGAAGGACAGGGATACGAGCAGTACTTC
CAISEGQGYEQYF
>TRBJ2-5|TRBV5-1|TRBD2|.
TGCGCCAGCAGCTCATCCGGGACTATAAAAGAGACCCAGTACTTC
CASSSSGTIKETQYF
>TRBJ2-3|TRBV13|.|.
TGTGCCAGCAGCCCTCGGAGGGGCACAGATACGCAGTATTTT
CASSPRRGTDTQYF
>TRBJ2-2|TRBV25-1|.|.
TGTGCCAGCAGTGATGCGGCGGCGAACACCGGGGAGCTGTTTTTT
CASSDAAANTGELFF
>TRBJ1-2|TRBV11-2|.|.
TGTGCCAGCAGCTCCCGCTCGTCCCTCCAGTTCGGCTACACCTTC
CASSSRSSLQFGYTF
>TRBJ1-5|TRBV28|.|.
TGTGCCAGCAGTTTTGGGCAGGGCGTTCAGCCCCAGCATTTT
CASSFGQGVQPQHF
>TRBJ1-4|TRBV4-3|TRBD1|.
TGCGCCAGCAGCCACGGCGGGACAGGTGGTGAAAAACTGTTTTTT
CASSHGGTGGEKLFF
>TRBJ1-2|TRBV6-1|TRBD1|.
TGTGCCAGCAGTTTCGACAGGGACTATGGCTACACCTTC
CASSFDRDYGYTF
>TRBJ1-1|TRBV7-9|.|few
TGTGCCAGCAGCTTAGGGGGGCTGAACACTGAAGCTTTCTTT
CASSLGGLNTEAFF
>TRBJ2-7|TRBV19|TRBD1|.
TGTGCCAGTAGTATAATCGGACAGGGTTACGAGCAGTACTTC
CASSIIGQGYEQYF
>TRBJ2-3|TRBV5-4|.|.
TGTGCCAGCAGCTTTTCGACTACGTACACAGATACGCAGTATTTT
CASSFSTTYTDTQYF
>TRBJ2-2|TRBV19|TRBD1|.
TGTGCCAGTTCGGACAGGGGCACCGGGGAGCTGTTTTTT
CASSDRGTGELFF
>TRBJ1-1|TRBV29-1|.|once
TGCAGCGTCAAAAGGGCCCCGGGGACTGAAGCTTTCTTT
CSVKRAPGTEAFF
>TRBJ2-1|TRBV4-1|TRBD2|.
TGCGCCAGCAGCCAAGCCCCGACTAGCGGGGGGGCCTCTTACAATGAGCAGTTCTTC
CASSQAPTSGGASYNEQFF
>TRBJ1-6|TRBV11-3|TRBD1|.
TGTGCCAGCAGCCCCTCCGGGACAGGGGGCGCGTATAATTCACCCCTCCACTTT
CASSPSGTGGAYNSPLHF
>TRBJ1-4|TRBV7-9|.|.
TGTGCCAGCAGCTTAGCACGCAGGGAGGGGACTAATGAAAAACTGTTTTTT
CASSLARREGTNEKLFF
>TRBJ1-5|TRBV25-1|TRBD1|.
TGTGCCAGCAGTGAAGCCCAGCCAGGGGGCGGTGATCAGCCCCAGCATTTT
CASSEAQPGGGDQPQHF
>TRBJ1-4|TRBV6-5|.|.
TGTGCCAGCAGTTACTCGATCATGGGCGAAAAACTGTTTTTT
CASSYSIMGEKLFF
>TRBJ1-6|TRBV2|.|.
TGTGCCACTTCCCGGGACACACATTCACCCCTCCACTTT
CATSRDTHSPLHF
>TRBJ2-3|TRBV19|TRBD1|few
TGTGCCAGTGGACAGGCCACAGATACGCAGTATTTT
CASGQATDTQYF
>TRBJ2-5|TRBV4-2|TRBD2|few
TGTGCCAGCAGCCAAGCCTCTAGCCGGGGGGGCTTTGAGACCCAGTACTTC
CASSQASSRGGFETQYF
>TRBJ2-7|TRBV4-3|TRBD1|.
TGCGCCAGCAGCCAGGTAACAACAGGGGTTCCCTACGAGCAGTACTTC
CASSQVTTGVPYEQYF
>TRBJ2-1|TRBV4-1|TRBD2|.
TGCGCCAGCAGCCTCACGGGGGGGTACAATGAGCAGTTCTTC
CASSLTGGYNEQFF
>TRBJ2-7|TRBV15|.|.
TGTGCCACCAGCAGAGGGAACAGGGAATTGGACGAGCAGTACTTC
CATSRGNRELDEQYF
>TRBJ2-2|TRBV5-1|TRBD2|.
TGCGCCAGCAGCCCACGGGAGGGCTCCACCGGGGAGCTGTTTTTT
CASSPREGSTGELFF
>TRBJ2-7|TRBV6-1|.|.
TGTGCCAGCAGTTCGGGGGAAGGGTACTACGGGCAGTACTTC
CASSSGEGYYGQYF
>TRBJ2-1|TRBV28|TRBD2|.
TGTGCCACCCTATCGACTAGCGGCTACAATGAGCAGTTCTTC
CATLSTSGYNEQFF
>TRBJ1-5|TRBV30|.|.
TGTGCCTGGAGTGTAGGAGGGGGCAATCAGCCCCAGCATTTT
CAWSVGGGNQPQHF
>TRBJ2-7|TRBV2|.|.
TGTGCCAGCAGGCGGTCCTACGAGCAGTACTTC
CASRRSYEQYF
>TRBJ2-7|TRBV30|.|.
TGTGCCTGGGATCAGACAGGTTTTTCCTACGAGCAGTACTTC
CAWDQTGFSYEQYF
>TRBJ1-5|TRBV21-1|.|.
TGTGCCAGCAGGGCCCTTCAGAAGAGCAATCAGCCCCAGCATTTT
CASRALQKSNQPQHF
>TRBJ1-2|TRBV5-5|.|.
TGTGCCAGCAGCAGGACAGACAACTATGGCTACACCTTC
CASSRTDNYGYTF
>TRBJ1-6|TRBV9|TRBD1|.
TGTGCCAGCAGCGGGCCCAAGAAGAACAGGGGCTATAATTCACCCCTCCACTTT
CASSGPKKNRGYNSPLHF
>TRBJ2-3|TRBV29-1|TRBD2|.
TGCAGCGCCCCCGGGGGGGGTACAGATACGCAGTATTTT
CSAPGGGTDTQYF
>TRBJ1-2|TRBV11-2|.|.
TGTGCCAGCAGCTCGAACCCAGGGATAGCTAACTATGGCTACACCTTC
CASSSNPGIANYGYTF
>TRBJ1-2|TRBV2|.|.
TGTGCCAGCACAGGGGTTGGCTATGGCTACACCTTC
CASTGVGYGYTF
>TRBJ1-1|TRBV18|.|.
TGTGCCAGCTCACCCGTCGTAGTTCGGGAATCTGAAGCTTTCTTT
CASSPVVVRESEAFF
>TRBJ1-2|TRBV19|.|.
TGTGCCAGTAGTATACAGGGTACTAACTATGGCTACACCTTC
CASSIQGTNYGYTF
>TRBJ2-1|TRBV7-6|TRBD2|.
TGTGCCAGCAGCGAGATGGGGAGCGGGGGGGGCAGTGAGCAGTTCTTC
CASSEMGSGGGSEQFF
>TRBJ1-6|TRBV7-6|.|.
TGTGCCAGCAGCTCCAATAATTCACCCCTCCACTTT
CASSSNNSPLHF
>TRBJ1-1|TRBV6-6|TRBD1|few
TGTGCCAGCAGTTACGCGTCAGGGGGTTTGAACACTGAAGCTTTCTTT
CASSYASGGLNTEAFF